This T cell receptor beta chain comes out of a study of cytomegalovirus exposure and HLA in healthy donors (dated by TCRdb to 2015 to 2018). Background on the whole study: An earlier analysis of approximately 590 of the donors reported 250 to 300 Gb of sequence data and around 110 million unique TCR beta sequences from 190 million or so T cells. An early release that covered some 640 HLA-typed donors contained about 290 gigabases of sequencing data and tens of millions of unique TCR sequences. Among the roughly 370 genotyped donors, approximately 82% belonged to the genetic ancestry cluster associated with self-reported Caucasian donors. The aim of the study was to test whether cataloging public T cell receptors could identify signatures of past pathogen exposure. The study used immunosequencing to profile the T cell repertoires of about 670 subjects and linked those repertoires to cytomegalovirus serostatus. Besides the first cohort of 666 subjects, a separate validation cohort made up of around 120 different subjects was used. High-throughput TCR immunosequencing, statistical association of individual TCRs with disease status, and machine learning were combined to predict cytomegalovirus infection status. To study patterns of TCR occurrence, a later analysis re-analyzed previously published TCR beta repertoires from hundreds of donors and added high-resolution HLA genotyping. In the later analysis, no new phenotypic data were used to find candidate immune exposures; instead, reliance was placed on TCR beta sequences and their occurrence across donors. An earlier analysis of 587 of the donors applied high-throughput TCR beta sequencing to assess whether each TCR beta V gene segment acted as functional or pseudogenic. Alongside the repertoire data, information on donor age, sex, ethnicity and CMV serostatus was compiled. A later genetic analysis used genome-wide SNP genotypes for about 60% of the roughly 700 donors, treating that subset as a discovery cohort. Every discovery cohort repertoire had been produced on one sequencing platform. HLA typing covered class I and class II loci at four-digit resolution. Typing coverage varied by locus: roughly 629-640 donors for A, B, C, DRB1 and DQB1; 522 for DQA1; approximately 610 for DPA1; fewer than 480 for DPB1. A handful of DR-DQ haplotypes were handled as single units for association and clustering because linkage in the cohort was strong. On average, around 230,000 unique TCR beta nucleotide sequences were sequenced per donor among a few hundred genotyped donors of the cohort, with roughly 20% of those sequences being non-productive. Overall results and qualifications from the work: In a later analysis, most CMV-associated TCR beta chains were found to appear HLA-restricted, with HLA associations seemingly driven largely by CMV exposure. The earlier analysis of nearly 600 of the donors excluded roughly 16 rarely observed V segments, including chromosome 9 orphons, because counts were too low. A later analysis found that TCR association rates varied across HLA loci, with DRB1 alleles showing the most associated TCRs and HLA-C alleles the fewest. Broadly in line with IMGT annotations, most TCR beta V segments showed up in productive rearrangements about 90% or about 30% of the time in an earlier analysis of about 500 of the donors. Assigning TCR associations to individual alleles was difficult when HLA alleles, especially DR and DQ, strongly co-occurred. The study gave a list of roughly 150 TCR beta chains associated with cytomegalovirus. A further reported finding was that TCR beta sequences accurately predicted the HLA-A and HLA-B alleles for most subjects in the first cohort. A group of highly shared sequence variants was considered likely to be a technical artifact of the sequencing pipeline. Presence/absence analyses assumed roughly uniform sequencing depth across donors, an assumption that may not hold. The classifier was reported to diagnose cytomegalovirus status with high specificity and sensitivity in both the original and validation cohorts. A later analysis reported that several top co-occurrence clusters appeared linked to parvovirus B19, influenza, CMV and Epstein-Barr virus. Because HLA typing was unavailable for some donors at each locus, only the typed subset was used in association tests. According to the authors, the approach could potentially be generalized to other disease states and immunological phenotypes. Most TCR sequences were observed very rarely across donors, whereas some public TCRs were present in many individuals. Compared with equally common non-associated chains, HLA-associated TCR beta chains in a later analysis were more clonally expanded and had lower generation probabilities. At a false discovery rate of 0.05, a later analysis linked some 17,000 TCR beta sequences to specific HLA alleles. Some IMGT-functional V segments, including TRBV6-2 and TRBV6-3, could not be told apart with the 87-base-pair reads, so those segments were excluded. Correlated functional status among segregating V segments might be attributable to linkage disequilibrium, but an unknown experimental factor could not be ruled out. V-gene and J-gene trimming of TCR beta chains was associated with a missense DCLRE1C variant in a later genetic analysis, and the association was replicated in an independent cohort. Compared with the 666-donor mean, donors in an Asian-associated ancestry cluster had fewer N-insertions in productive TCRs, according to a later genetic analysis. This cohort had only TCR beta chains sequenced, and the lack of alpha or paired-chain data limited which features could be detected. Three of the identified cytomegalovirus-associated TCR beta chains were confirmed in vitro to be specific for cytomegalovirus antigens. The only immune exposure information available for the cohort was CMV serostatus.

The germline V and J ends show losses of 4 bases and 4 bases respectively, and no gene match explains 5 bases of the junction. The germline V gene supplies CDR1 SGHDT and CDR2 YYEEEE. Spanning cysteine to phenylalanine, the CDR3 consists of 14 amino acids. Of all the DNA, just the CDR3 is kept, 42 bases in frame from base 1. The cohort was made up of 500 to 850 healthy bone marrow donors. At the time of sampling, every cohort member was nominally healthy, though immune exposures that went unrecorded were likely present. The donor was CMV seropositive and was included in the group of 250 to 350 seropositive cohort members. A peripheral blood sample was provided by each donor, and peripheral blood mononuclear cells were used for TCR beta sequencing. Genomic DNA extraction from the blood cell samples was performed with the Qiagen DNeasy Blood Extraction Kit. Library generation was performed with the immunoSEQ multiplex PCR assay. For the multiplex PCR, a mixture combining 60 forward primers for TCR Vbeta segments and 13 reverse primers for TCR Jbeta segments was used. The CDR3 region of rearranged TCR beta genes was amplified from genomic DNA with a multiplex PCR assay. The amplified TCR beta libraries were sequenced on the Illumina HiSeq System as 87-base-pair reads. On the study's bioinformatics: A later analysis tallied around 82 million unique TCR beta chains across the 666 repertoires, and roughly 11 million of those chains were shared by two or more donors. Raw reads were error-corrected and collapsed into unique sequences by a nearest-neighbor algorithm in which closely related sequences were merged to remove PCR and sequencing errors. To assign V, D and J gene segments, CDR3 sequences were aligned to IMGT reference sequences. For a sequence to be retained, a match of at least six nucleotides was required to both a V gene segment and a J gene segment. Rearrangements were called productive when the CDR3 lacked stop codons and stayed in frame with V and J; all others were non-productive. Following IMGT convention, CDR3 was defined as the stretch from the second conserved V-encoded cysteine to the conserved J-encoded phenylalanine. Sequences without an unambiguous match to a single V gene segment were excluded from the earlier analysis of 450 to 650 of the donors. In an earlier analysis of several hundred of the donors, a V segment was called functional when productive rearrangements were above 56.7%, and segregating when the standard deviation between donors exceeded 5%. A statistical classification framework was developed to diagnose cytomegalovirus status using the catalog of TCR beta chain sequences. V and J gene assignment, in a later analysis, came from comparing TCR nucleotide sequences with IMGT/GENE-DB human TR gene sequences. The TCRdist pipeline was used in a later analysis to assign CDR3 sequences and most-parsimonious VDJ recombination scenarios. In a later analysis, every TCR beta chain was defined by the combination of its CDR3 amino acid sequence and its V-gene family, and reads without a unique V-gene family were dropped. To address suspected cross-contamination and a sequencing artifact, a later analysis removed roughly 580 highly shared, low-generation-probability nucleotide sequences. In a later analysis, a clonal expansion index was calculated for each public chain from normalized within-repertoire ranks of inferred template counts. In a later analysis, generation probabilities were computed using a VDJ recombination model fitted to out-of-frame rearrangements, and the results were checked against IGoR. In a later analysis, TCR-TCR, TCR-HLA and TCR-CMV co-occurrence was scored with hypergeometric tests, and a repertoire-size bias correction was applied to TCR pairs. To estimate false discovery rates, a later analysis permuted the HLA or CMV assignments 20 times. A later analysis grouped co-occurring TCRs with DBSCAN, adding TCRdist sequence similarity when clustering within HLA-allele-positive subsets. Repertoires with fewer than 30,000 or more than 120,000 public chains, plus five repertoires with anomalous nucleotide sharing, were excluded from co-occurrence clustering. Here the immuneACCESS table is served through TCRdb, limited to in-frame sequences with V and J called. Missing clones are a known gap in these copies; in checked studies unresolved V genes cover under half, and the rest lacks a known reason. D and trimming were read from the DNA, whereas the V and J calls and clone size are those reported in that table. The data table for this sample lists some 110,000 clones. The ten top clones hold around 7% of the sample.

A note on this clone: Its antigen is unknown.

The specimen sequenced was PBMCs. This receptor was identified in a man between 35 and 55 years old in good health and CMV-seropositive. The sequence links TRBV5-6 to TRBJ1-5; 7 central nucleotides agree with TRBD1. The nucleotide sequence reads as follows: TGTGCCAGCAGCGTACAGGGGTGGAATCAGCCCCAGCATTTT. Translation gives CASSVQGWNQPQHF.